This TCR beta chain was documented in a study of OX40 agonist ivuxolimab in advanced cancers. Study-wide background: Recorded diagnoses for dose-escalation patients were hepatocellular carcinoma, melanoma, renal cell or head and neck cancer.

Generated by immunoSEQ multiplex PCR, the TCRdb table keeps only in-frame clones and is missing some. The data hold around 140,000 clones, with just over 90% observed a single time. This clone was recorded only once. Germline V gives CDR1 LNHDA, CDR2 SQIVND (reference sequence). The ends were cut back, 5 bases at V and 8 bases at J, with 12 bases in the middle. This CDR3 has 13 residues. The chain uses TRBV19 and TRBJ1-4; no clear D gene. The TCR sequence derives from an adult with an advanced solid tumor such as melanoma, head and neck, liver or kidney cancer. The starting material was CD4+ or CD8+ T cells sorted from blood, obtained in a trial of the OX40 agonist ivuxolimab. The CDR3 here is CASSQPLGEKLFF. The DNA of the CDR3 is TGTGCCAGTAGTCAACCTCTGGGGGAAAAACTGTTTTTT.